Given below is one T cell receptor beta chain in context. Its specificity is unknown. The data were obtained in a study of T-cell reconstitution after alpha-beta-depleted transplantation in children. Study-wide points: Several hundred expanded graft clones reportedly were the source of alpha-beta T cells about two months after transplant. At the one-year point after transplant, T-cell counts and TCRbeta diversity were found to come mostly from T cells that had been newly produced.

With V trimmed by 3 bases and J by 5 bases, 5 bases remained unmatched. Germline loops: CDR1 KGHDR, CDR2 SFDVKD. This CDR3 is built from 15 residues. For TCRbeta, the library was prepared with unique molecular identifiers. TCRdb called the PCR reads again in MiXCR, with one record for every CDR3 protein. The sample lists fewer than 1 million distinct CDR3 sequences; about 16% were seen once. The sample consisted of PBMCs, mostly from graft donor cells, taken 360 days after TCRalphabeta/CD19-depleted stem cell transplant. This clonotype was obtained from a male patient between 10 and 17 years old who had a stem cell transplant for acute lymphoblastic leukemia, so the T cells may come from the graft donor. The chain has TRBV24-1 and TRBJ2-3, with 9 bases fitting TRBD1. Here the CDR3 reads CATSDPGTGLDTQYF. CDR3 bases: TGTGCCACCAGTGATCCCGGGACAGGGTTAGATACGCAGTATTTT.